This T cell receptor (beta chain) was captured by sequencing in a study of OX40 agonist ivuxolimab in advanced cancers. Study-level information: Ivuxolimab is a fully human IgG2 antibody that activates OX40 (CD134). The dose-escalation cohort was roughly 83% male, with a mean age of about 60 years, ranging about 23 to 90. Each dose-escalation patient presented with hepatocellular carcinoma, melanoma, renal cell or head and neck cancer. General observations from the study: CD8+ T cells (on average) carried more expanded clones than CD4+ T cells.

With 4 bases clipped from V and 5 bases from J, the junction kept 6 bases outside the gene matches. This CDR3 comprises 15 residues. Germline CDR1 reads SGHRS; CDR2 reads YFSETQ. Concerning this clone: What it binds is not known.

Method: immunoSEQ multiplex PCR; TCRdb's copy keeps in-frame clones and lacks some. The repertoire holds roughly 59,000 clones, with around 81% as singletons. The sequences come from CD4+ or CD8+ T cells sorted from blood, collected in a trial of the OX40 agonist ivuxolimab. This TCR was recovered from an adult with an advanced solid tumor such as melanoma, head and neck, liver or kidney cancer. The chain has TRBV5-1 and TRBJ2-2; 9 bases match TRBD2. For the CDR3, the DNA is TGCGCCAGCAGCCCTAGCGGGGATCTGACCGGGGAGCTGTTTTTT. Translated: CASSPSGDLTGELFF.